This TCR beta chain was found in a study of T cell repertoires in cytomegalovirus infection. Study background: Public TCR beta signatures provided an indication of both CMV infection and a matching HLA type.

This clonotype was picked up a small number of times. Its antigen is not known. Study-wide results and limits: Using cumulative public TCR beta family frequency, the authors identified those who carried CMV together with the relevant HLA. CMV-specific HLA-C-restricted TCR beta clonotypes dominated the ex vivo response.

The CDR3 is 21 amino acids. From germline, CDR1 is SEHNR and CDR2 FQNEAQ (reference sequence). Trimming at V came to 5 bases and at J to 2 bases, leaving 20 bases not matched to a gene. TCRdb reprocessed the reads via MiXCR and lists one record per CDR3 protein. The sample yields around 290,000 distinct CDR3 sequences, about a quarter seen once. V usage is TRBV7-9 and J usage is TRBJ2-3; TRBD2 matches at 12 bases. The source material was PBMCs. This receptor was obtained from a human donor in good health (CMV status not recorded). Some clones in this sample may be carry-over from other donors' samples. The CDR3 DNA reads as TGTGCCAGCAGCGTACCCCCCCCTAGCGGGGGGGGCCTGGCGCACACAGATACGCAGTATTTT. It translates to CASSVPPPSGGGLAHTDTQYF. The variable domain in full, completed from reference TRBV7-9 and TRBJ2-3, reads DTGVSQNPRHKITKRGQNVTFRCDPISEHNRLYWYRQTLGQGPEFLTYFQNEAQLEKSRLLSDRFSAERPKGSFSTLEIQRTEQGDSAMYLCASSVPPPSGGGLAHTDTQYFGPGTRLTVL.